This T cell receptor (beta chain) appears in the sequencing data of a study of cytomegalovirus exposure and HLA in healthy donors. Primers included in the PCR were 60 Vbeta and 13 Jbeta primers. Clones were read by immunoSEQ multiplex PCR, and TCRdb kept only the in-frame ones, dropping some. The sample yields 150,000 to 200,000 clones, 65% to 85% seen once. The TCR originated in a boy aged 2 to 10 in good health and CMV-seronegative. The source material was PBMCs.

CDR3: CASSFQGGSAQYF. DNA of the CDR3: TGTGCCAGCAGCTTCCAGGGGGGCTCGGCGCAGTATTTT. The chain uses TRBV7-6 and TRBJ2-3, with a weak D call TRBD1 (7 bases). The germline CDR1 and CDR2 sequences are SGHVS and FNYEAQ. Trimming left V 3 bases short and J 10 bases short, with 14 bases between. This CDR3 spans 13 amino acids.